This TCR beta chain appears in the sequencing data of a study of T cells in Graves' hyperthyroidism and ophthalmopathy. General study points: Blood shared most expanded thyroid clonotypes above 0.001. The model's output predicted ophthalmopathy at a median of roughly seven months prior to onset.

TCR beta CDR3 regions were amplified from RNA transcripts. When the TCR CDR3 underwent first-round RT-PCR, the HTBI primer set was used. TCRdb called the multiplex PCR reads again in MiXCR, with one record for every CDR3 protein. The sample has about 360,000 distinct CDR3 sequences, about 13% seen once; the top ten hold 9.2%. Uncontrolled infections, other autoimmune diseases, pregnancy or lactation led to exclusion of patients. Around 9.9 ml of fresh peripheral blood supplied the PBMCs. This clonotype was picked up many times. Its target is unknown. The germline V and J ends were trimmed by 7 bases and 9 bases, with 10 bases remaining between them. Germline V lookup: CDR1 SNHLY, CDR2 FYNNEI. The CDR3 consists of 11 residues.

The sequenced sample was blood. This chain uses TRBV2 with TRBJ2-1; D possibly corresponds to TRBD2 (5 bases). This TCR was recovered from a young woman with Graves' hyperthyroidism. The CDR3 reads CASKGEGEQFF. CDR3 coding DNA: TGTGCCAGCAAGGGCGAGGGTGAGCAGTTCTTC.